The 12 T cell receptor beta chains reported below all come from one sample, sequenced in a study of chemoradiotherapy in HPV16-positive cancers. Measured with immunoSEQ multiplex PCR; TCRdb has only the in-frame clones, and not every one. The data contain tens of thousands of clones, 85% to 95% of them singletons. The input for sequencing was blood, taken from a patient who underwent chemoradiotherapy. The origin of the receptors is a human donor with HPV-associated anogenital cancer.

This clone is labeled as medium-sized (0.01 to 0.1%). This chain joins TRBV27 and TRBJ2-5, with TRBD2 matching over 7 bases. This CDR3 has 13 residues. Germline loops: CDR1 MNHEY, CDR2 SMNVEV (reference sequence). The ends lost 3 bases at V and 5 bases at J; junction bases unmatched: 3. CDR3 residues: CASSFTSVETQYF. DNA for the CDR3: TGTGCCAGCAGTTTCACTAGCGTGGAGACCCAGTACTTC.

The genes are TRBV11-1 and TRBJ2-5; D possibly corresponds to TRBD1 (7 bases). The germline V and J ends were trimmed by 5 bases and 5 bases, with 18 bases remaining between them. CDR3 length: 15 amino acids. Germline V gives CDR1 SGHAT, CDR2 FQDESV (reference sequence). CDR3 region: CASSDKTGRYETQYF. CDR3 sequence (DNA): TGTGCCAGCAGCGATAAGACAGGGAGGTATGAGACCCAGTACTTC.

J is TRBJ1-1 and V is TRBV28; D uncertain. The germline V gene has CDR1 MDHEN and CDR2 SYDVKM. V lost 5 bases and J lost 0, with 7 bases in between. The CDR3 runs 13 residues. The CDR3 sequence: CASSQVLNTEAFF. CDR3 sequence (DNA): TGTGCCAGCAGTCAAGTATTGAACACTGAAGCTTTCTTT.

The chain uses TRBV6-5 and TRBJ1-5, with 7 bases identical to TRBD1. Germline CDR1 MNHEY, CDR2 SVGAGI. Germline trimming cut 0 bases from V and 4 bases from J; bases unmatched to any gene: 3. There are 15 residues in the CDR3. For the CDR3, the DNA is TGTGCCAGCAGTTACTCGACAGGGAATAATCAGCCCCAGCATTTT. Encoded protein: CASSYSTGNNQPQHF.

V gene TRBV11-2 combines with J gene TRBJ2-1; 8 bases match TRBD2. J was trimmed by 8 bases and V by 1 base; bases with no gene match: 16. CDR3 length: 18 amino acids. Germline V gives CDR1 SGHAT, CDR2 FQNNGV. CDR3 sequence: CASSLVLRTSYNLDEQFF. The CDR3 DNA sequence: TGTGCCAGCAGCTTAGTTCTCCGGACTAGCTATAATCTGGATGAGCAGTTCTTC.

This rearrangement joins TRBV5-5 to TRBJ2-7; the match to TRBD1 covers 8 bases. CDR3 length: 14 amino acids. After removal of 3 bases from V and 12 bases from J, the junction contained 14 bases not matched to a gene. Germline CDR1 reads SGHKS; CDR2 reads YYEKEE (reference sequence). The CDR3 protein is CASSYDPTGANGYF. The CDR3 DNA reads TGTGCCAGCAGCTACGACCCGACAGGGGCTAACGGGTACTTC.

This clone was observed a single time. The J gene is TRBJ2-1, the V gene TRBV5-1; tentatively, D is TRBD2 (5 bases). Trimming pared 6 bases from V and 1 base from J, leaving 14 bases between. The CDR3 has 15 amino acids. CDR1 is SGHRS and CDR2 is YFSETQ in the germline V gene. The CDR3 region is CASTERAASYNEQFF. CDR3 DNA sequence: TGCGCCAGCACCGAGAGGGCAGCATCCTACAATGAGCAGTTCTTC.

V usage is TRBV19 and J usage is TRBJ2-2; 9 nucleotides match TRBD2. CDR1 is LNHDA and CDR2 is SQIVND in the germline V gene (reference sequence). This CDR3 is 15 amino acids long. After removal of 4 bases from V and 4 bases from J, the junction contained 4 bases not matched to a gene. The CDR3 region has the DNA TGTGCCAGTAGTAAAGCGGGAGGTTCCACCGGGGAGCTGTTTTTT. This codes for CASSKAGGSTGELFF.

The V gene is TRBV18, the J gene TRBJ2-5; the D gene is possibly TRBD2 (5 bases). V shed 3 bases and J shed 1 base, with 6 bases lying between them. The length of the CDR3 is 13 residues. Germline V gene data show CDR1 as KGHSH and CDR2 as LQKENI. The CDR3 reads CASSPGSQETQYF. CDR3 in DNA: TGTGCCAGCTCACCGGGGAGCCAAGAGACCCAGTACTTC.

The chain uses TRBV30 and TRBJ2-5; 7 nucleotides match TRBD1. Germline loops: CDR1 GTSNPN, CDR2 SVGIG (reference sequence). This CDR3 contains 14 residues. The V gene end was trimmed by 0 bases and the J gene end by 5 bases; junction bases not matched to a gene: 6. The CDR3 DNA is TGTGCCTGGAGTGTAGTTGGCAGGGGGGAGACCCAGTACTTC. Translated: CAWSVVGRGETQYF.

The chain employs TRBV7-2 and TRBJ2-7, with TRBD2 identical over 10 bases. CDR3 size: 16 residues. J gave up 5 bases and V 5 bases, and 12 bases lay outside the gene matches. The germline gives CDR1 SGHTA, CDR2 FQGNSA. The CDR3 DNA is TGTGCCAGCAGCCATCGACCACTAGCGGGGAAGGACGAGCAGTACTTC. This gives the protein CASSHRPLAGKDEQYF.

This clone was found a few times. The rearrangement joins TRBV9 to TRBJ2-7; D is perhaps TRBD1 or TRBD2 (5 bases each). Germline V gene data show CDR1 as SGDLS and CDR2 as YYNGEE. V shed 0 bases and J shed 5 bases, with 15 bases lying between them. This CDR3 is 15 amino acids long. CDR3 sequence reads: CASSVDGTPGDEQYF. CDR3 DNA: TGTGCCAGCAGCGTAGACGGGACCCCCGGGGACGAGCAGTACTTC.